Detailed here is one T cell receptor (beta chain). Germline CDR1 SEHNR, CDR2 FQNEAQ (reference sequence). Trimming removed 0 bases from V and 4 bases from J, with 12 bases in between. The CDR3 consists of 15 residues. This specimen comes from a study of T-cell memory formation after mild COVID-19. Study background: The two donors had largely donor-specific TCR clusters.

Sample barcodes and UMIs were carried by the TCR alpha and TCR beta cDNA libraries that 5'RACE generated with constant-segment primers. TCRdb recomputed calls from the 5' RACE reads with MiXCR, one row per CDR3 protein. Of 100,000 to 150,000 distinct CDR3 sequences listed, roughly 6% were seen once; the top ten hold roughly 2%. The clonotype originates from an adult woman who had mild COVID-19 (a few samples of this study predate the infection). Cell type and time point are not known. The genes are TRBV7-9 and TRBJ1-2, with a weak D call TRBD1 (6 bases). Sequencing used PBMCs or a T cell subset sorted from them (not recorded which). The CDR3 bases are TGTGCCAGCAGCTTAGCGAGAGGACAGTTCTATGGCTACACCTTC. This encodes CASSLARGQFYGYTF.